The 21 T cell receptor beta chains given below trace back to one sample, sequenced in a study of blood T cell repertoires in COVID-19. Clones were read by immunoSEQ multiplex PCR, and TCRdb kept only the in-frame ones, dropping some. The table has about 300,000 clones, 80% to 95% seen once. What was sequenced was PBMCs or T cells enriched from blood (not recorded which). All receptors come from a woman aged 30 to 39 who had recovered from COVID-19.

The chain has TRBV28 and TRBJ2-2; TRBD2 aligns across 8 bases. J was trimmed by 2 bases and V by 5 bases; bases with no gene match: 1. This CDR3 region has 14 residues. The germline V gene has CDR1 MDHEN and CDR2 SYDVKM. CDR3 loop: CASSSGRNTGELFF. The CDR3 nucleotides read TGTGCCAGCAGTAGCGGGAGAAACACCGGGGAGCTGTTTTTT. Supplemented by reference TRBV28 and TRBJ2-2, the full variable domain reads DVKVTQSSRYLVKRTGEKVFLECVQDMDHENMFWYRQDPGLGLRLIYFSYDVKMKEKGDIPEGYSVSREKKERFSLILESASTNQTSMYLCASSSGRNTGELFFGEGSRLTVL.

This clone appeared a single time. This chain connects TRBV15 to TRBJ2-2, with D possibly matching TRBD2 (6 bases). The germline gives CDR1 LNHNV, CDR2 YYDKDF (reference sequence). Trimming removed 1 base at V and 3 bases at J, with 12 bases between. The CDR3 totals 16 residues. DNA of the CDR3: TGTGCCACCAGCAGAGTGGGGTGGGGGGACACCGGGGAGCTGTTTTTT. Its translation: CATSRVGWGDTGELFF.

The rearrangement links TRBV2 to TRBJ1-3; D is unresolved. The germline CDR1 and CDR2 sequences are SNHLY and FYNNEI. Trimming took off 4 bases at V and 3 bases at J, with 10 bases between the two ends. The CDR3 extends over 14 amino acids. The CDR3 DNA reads TGTGCCAGCAGTGGGCAGGTGAATGGAAACACCATATATTTT. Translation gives CASSGQVNGNTIYF.

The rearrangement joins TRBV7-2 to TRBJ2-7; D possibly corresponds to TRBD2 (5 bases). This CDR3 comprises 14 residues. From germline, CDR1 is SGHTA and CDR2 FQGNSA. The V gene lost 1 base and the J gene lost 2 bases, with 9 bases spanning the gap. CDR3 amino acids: CASSLEAAPYEQYF. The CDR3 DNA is TGTGCCAGCAGCTTAGAAGCGGCGCCCTACGAGCAGTACTTC. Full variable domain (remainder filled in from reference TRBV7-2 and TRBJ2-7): GAGVSQSPSNKVTEKGKDVELRCDPISGHTALYWYRQSLGQGLEFLIYFQGNSAPDKSGLPSDRFSAERTGGSVSTLTIQRTQQEDSAVYLCASSLEAAPYEQYFGPGTRLTVT.

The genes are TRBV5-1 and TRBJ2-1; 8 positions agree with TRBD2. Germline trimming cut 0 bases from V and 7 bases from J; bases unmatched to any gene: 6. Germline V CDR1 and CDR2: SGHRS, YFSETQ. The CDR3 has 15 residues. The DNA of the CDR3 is TGCGCCAGCAGCTTGGAAGCGGGAGAGTGGAATGAGCAGTTCTTC. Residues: CASSLEAGEWNEQFF.

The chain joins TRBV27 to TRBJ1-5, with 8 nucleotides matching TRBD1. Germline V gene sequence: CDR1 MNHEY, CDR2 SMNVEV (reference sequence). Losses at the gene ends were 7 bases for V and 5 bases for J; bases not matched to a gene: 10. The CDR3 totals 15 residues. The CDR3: CASKTVQGAHQPQHF. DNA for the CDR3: TGTGCCAGCAAAACTGTTCAGGGGGCCCATCAGCCCCAGCATTTT.

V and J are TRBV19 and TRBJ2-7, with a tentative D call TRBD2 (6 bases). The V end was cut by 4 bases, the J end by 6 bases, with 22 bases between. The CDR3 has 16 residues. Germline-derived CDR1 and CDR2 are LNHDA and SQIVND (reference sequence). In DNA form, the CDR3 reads TGTGCCAGTAGTACGCCAGGAGGGACCACCCAAGGCGAGCAGTACTTC. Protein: CASSTPGGTTQGEQYF. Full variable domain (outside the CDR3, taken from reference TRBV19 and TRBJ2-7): DGGITQSPKYLFRKEGQNVTLSCEQNLNHDAMYWYRQDPGQGLRLIYYSQIVNDFQKGDIAEGYSVSREKKESFPLTVTSAQKNPTAFYLCASSTPGGTTQGEQYFGPGTRLTVT.

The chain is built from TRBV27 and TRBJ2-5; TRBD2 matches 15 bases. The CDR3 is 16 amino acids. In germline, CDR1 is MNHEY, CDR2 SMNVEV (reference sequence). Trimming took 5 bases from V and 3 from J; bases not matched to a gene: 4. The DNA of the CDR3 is TGTGCCAGCAGTCCGGGACTAGCGGGAGGCAAAGAGACCCAGTACTTC. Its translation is CASSPGLAGGKETQYF.

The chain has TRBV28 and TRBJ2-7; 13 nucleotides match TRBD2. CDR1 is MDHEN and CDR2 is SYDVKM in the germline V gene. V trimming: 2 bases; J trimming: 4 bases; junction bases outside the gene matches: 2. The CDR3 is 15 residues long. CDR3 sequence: CASSLRTSGSYEQYF. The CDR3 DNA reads TGTGCCAGCAGTTTAAGGACTAGCGGGAGTTACGAGCAGTACTTC.

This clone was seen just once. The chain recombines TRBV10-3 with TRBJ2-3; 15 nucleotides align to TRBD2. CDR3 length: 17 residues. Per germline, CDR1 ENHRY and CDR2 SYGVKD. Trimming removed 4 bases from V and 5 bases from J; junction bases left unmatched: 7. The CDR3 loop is CAISGGLAGGEVDTQYF. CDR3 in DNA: TGTGCCATCAGTGGCGGACTAGCGGGAGGGGAGGTAGATACGCAGTATTTT.

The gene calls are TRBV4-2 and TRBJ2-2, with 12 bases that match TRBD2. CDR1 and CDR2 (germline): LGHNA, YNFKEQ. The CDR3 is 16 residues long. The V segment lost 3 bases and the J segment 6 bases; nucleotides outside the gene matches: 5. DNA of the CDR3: TGTGCCAGCAGCCAGCTAGCGGGAGGGCTCGCCGGGGAGCTGTTTTTT. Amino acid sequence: CASSQLAGGLAGELFF.

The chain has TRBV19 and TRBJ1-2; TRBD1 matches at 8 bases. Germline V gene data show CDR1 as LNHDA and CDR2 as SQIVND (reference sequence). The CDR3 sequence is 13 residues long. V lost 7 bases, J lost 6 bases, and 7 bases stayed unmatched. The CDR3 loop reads CASTLTGENGYTF. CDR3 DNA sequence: TGTGCCAGTACCCTGACAGGGGAGAATGGCTACACCTTC.

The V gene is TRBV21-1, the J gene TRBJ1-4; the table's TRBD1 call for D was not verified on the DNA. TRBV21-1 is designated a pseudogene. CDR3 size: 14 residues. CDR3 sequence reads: CASSKGTGLEKLFF. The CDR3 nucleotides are TGTGCCAGCAGCAAAGGGACAGGGTTGGAAAAACTGTTTTTT.

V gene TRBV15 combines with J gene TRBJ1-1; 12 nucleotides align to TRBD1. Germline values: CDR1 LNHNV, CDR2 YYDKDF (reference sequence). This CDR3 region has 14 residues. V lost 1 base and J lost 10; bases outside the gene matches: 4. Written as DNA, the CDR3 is TGTGCCACCAGCAGAGGGGACAGGGGGCTTGGAGCTTTCTTT. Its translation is CATSRGDRGLGAFF.

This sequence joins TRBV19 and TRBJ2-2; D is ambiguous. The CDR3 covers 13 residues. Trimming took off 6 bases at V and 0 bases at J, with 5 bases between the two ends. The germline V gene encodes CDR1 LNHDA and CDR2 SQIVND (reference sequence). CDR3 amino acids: CASRTSNTGELFF. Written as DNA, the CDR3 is TGTGCCAGTAGGACTTCGAACACCGGGGAGCTGTTTTTT.

CDR3 sequence: CASSPGLAGVYNEQFF. The CDR3 DNA is TGTGCCAGCAGCCCGGGACTAGCGGGAGTGTACAATGAGCAGTTCTTC. V is TRBV5-4 and J is TRBJ2-1; 14 nucleotides match TRBD2. Germline CDR1 SGHNT, CDR2 YYREEE (reference sequence). The ends lost 4 bases at V and 4 bases at J; junction bases unmatched: 4. The CDR3 consists of 16 residues.

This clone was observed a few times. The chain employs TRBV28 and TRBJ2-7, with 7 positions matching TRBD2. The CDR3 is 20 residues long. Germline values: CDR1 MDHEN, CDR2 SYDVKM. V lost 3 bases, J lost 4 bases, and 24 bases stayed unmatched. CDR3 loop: CASSFGWRGTGVRGVYEQYF. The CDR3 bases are TGTGCCAGCAGTTTCGGGTGGCGAGGGACTGGGGTCCGGGGGGTTTACGAGCAGTACTTC. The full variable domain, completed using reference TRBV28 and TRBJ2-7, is DVKVTQSSRYLVKRTGEKVFLECVQDMDHENMFWYRQDPGLGLRLIYFSYDVKMKEKGDIPEGYSVSREKKERFSLILESASTNQTSMYLCASSFGWRGTGVRGVYEQYFGPGTRLTVT.

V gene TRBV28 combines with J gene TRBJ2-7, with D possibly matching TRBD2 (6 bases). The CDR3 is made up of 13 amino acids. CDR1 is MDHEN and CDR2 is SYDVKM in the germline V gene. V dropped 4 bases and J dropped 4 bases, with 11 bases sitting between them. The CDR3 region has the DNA TGTGCCAGCAGTTACCGGGACTCATACGAGCAGTACTTC. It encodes CASSYRDSYEQYF.

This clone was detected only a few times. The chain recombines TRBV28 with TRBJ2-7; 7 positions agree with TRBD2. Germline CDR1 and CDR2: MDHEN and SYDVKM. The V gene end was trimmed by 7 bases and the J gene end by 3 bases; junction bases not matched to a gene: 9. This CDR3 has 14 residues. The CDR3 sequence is CASIQLGGVYEQYF. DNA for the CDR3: TGTGCCAGCATCCAACTGGGGGGGGTCTACGAGCAGTACTTC.

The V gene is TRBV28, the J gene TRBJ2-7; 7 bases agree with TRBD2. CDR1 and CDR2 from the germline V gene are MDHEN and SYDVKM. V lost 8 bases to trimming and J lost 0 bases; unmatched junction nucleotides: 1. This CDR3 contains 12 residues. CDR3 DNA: TGTGCCAGCGGGAGGGACTCCTACGAGCAGTACTTC. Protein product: CASGRDSYEQYF.

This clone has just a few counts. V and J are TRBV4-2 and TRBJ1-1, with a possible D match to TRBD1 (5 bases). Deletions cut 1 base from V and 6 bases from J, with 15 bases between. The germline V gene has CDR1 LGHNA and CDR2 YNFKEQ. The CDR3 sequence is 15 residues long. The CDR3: CASSQVQGTNAEAFF. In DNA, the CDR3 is TGTGCCAGCAGCCAAGTGCAGGGTACTAACGCTGAAGCTTTCTTT.